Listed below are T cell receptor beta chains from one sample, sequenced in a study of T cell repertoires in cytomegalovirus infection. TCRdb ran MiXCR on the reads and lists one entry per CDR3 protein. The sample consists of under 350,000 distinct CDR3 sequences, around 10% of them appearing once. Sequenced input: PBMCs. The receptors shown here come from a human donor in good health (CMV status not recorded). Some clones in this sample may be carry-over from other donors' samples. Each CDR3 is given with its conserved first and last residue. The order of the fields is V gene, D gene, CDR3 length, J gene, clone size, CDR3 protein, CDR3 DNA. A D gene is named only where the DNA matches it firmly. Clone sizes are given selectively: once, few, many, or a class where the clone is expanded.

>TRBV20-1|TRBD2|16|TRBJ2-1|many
CSARDGAGDPYNEQFF
TGCAGTGCTAGAGATGGGGCGGGGGATCCCTACAATGAGCAGTTCTTC
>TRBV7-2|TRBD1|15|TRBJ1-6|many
CASSSRTGNNSPLHF
TGTGCCAGCAGCTCTAGGACAGGAAATAATTCACCCCTCCACTTT
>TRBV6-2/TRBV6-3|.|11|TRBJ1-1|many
CASSQGTEAFF
TGTGCCAGCAGCCAAGGGACTGAAGCTTTCTTT
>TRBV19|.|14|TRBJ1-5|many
CASSIAGTSQPQHF
TGTGCCAGTAGTATTGCAGGGACGTCACAGCCCCAGCATTTT
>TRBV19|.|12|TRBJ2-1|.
CASSIPGNEQFF
TGTGCCAGTAGTATCCCCGGCAATGAGCAGTTCTTC
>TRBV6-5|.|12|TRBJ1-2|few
CASVDLNYGYTF
TGTGCCAGCGTTGACCTAAACTATGGCTACACCTTC
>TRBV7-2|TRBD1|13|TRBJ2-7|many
CASSPGTGHVQYF
TGTGCCAGCAGCCCAGGGACAGGACATGTGCAGTACTTC
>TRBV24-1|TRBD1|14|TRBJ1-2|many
CATSAPDRGYGYTF
TGTGCCACCAGTGCCCCGGACAGGGGGTACGGCTACACCTTC
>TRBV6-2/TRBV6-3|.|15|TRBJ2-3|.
CASSYGGSSTDTQYF
TGTGCCAGCAGTTACGGGGGGTCCAGCACAGATACGCAGTATTTT
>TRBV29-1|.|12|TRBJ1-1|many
CSVEASVAEAFF
TGCAGCGTTGAAGCAAGTGTCGCTGAAGCTTTCTTT
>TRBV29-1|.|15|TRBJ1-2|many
CSVEDRGKKDYGYTF
TGCAGCGTTGAAGATCGCGGAAAGAAGGACTATGGCTACACCTTC
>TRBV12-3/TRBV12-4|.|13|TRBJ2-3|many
CASSLRSTDTQYF
TGTGCCAGCAGCTTAAGGTCCACAGATACGCAGTATTTT
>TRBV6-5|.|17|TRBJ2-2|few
CASSYPRGTTNTGELFF
TGTGCCAGCAGTTACCCTCGAGGGACAACCAACACCGGGGAGCTGTTTTTT
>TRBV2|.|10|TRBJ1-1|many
CASGGPEAFF
TGTGCCAGCGGTGGTCCTGAAGCTTTCTTT
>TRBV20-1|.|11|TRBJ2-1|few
CSARKYNEQFF
TGCAGTGCTAGAAAGTACAATGAGCAGTTCTTC
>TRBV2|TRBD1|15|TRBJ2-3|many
CASTQGQGAADTQYF
TGTGCCAGCACCCAAGGACAGGGGGCTGCAGATACGCAGTATTTT
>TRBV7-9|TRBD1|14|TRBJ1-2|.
CASSSGGAPRGYTF
TGTGCCAGCAGCTCAGGGGGTGCCCCTAGGGGCTACACCTTC
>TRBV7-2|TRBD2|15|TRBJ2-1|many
CASSLIGGTSGEQFF
TGTGCCAGCAGCTTAATCGGGGGGACCTCGGGTGAGCAGTTCTTC
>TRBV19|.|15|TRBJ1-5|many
CASSIDLNSNQPQHF
TGTGCCAGTAGTATAGACCTTAATAGCAATCAGCCCCAGCATTTT
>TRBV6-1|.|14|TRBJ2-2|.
CASRGGVGTGELFF
TGTGCCAGCCGAGGAGGGGTAGGCACCGGGGAGCTGTTTTTT
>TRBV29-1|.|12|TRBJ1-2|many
CSVAHRVSGYTF
TGCAGCGTTGCCCACAGGGTTAGTGGCTACACCTTC
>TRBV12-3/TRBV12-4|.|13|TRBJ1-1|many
CASSLARDTEAFF
TGTGCCAGCAGTTTAGCGCGGGACACTGAAGCTTTCTTT
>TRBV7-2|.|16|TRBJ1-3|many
CASSLAAGSSGNTIYF
TGTGCCAGCAGCTTAGCTGCGGGGAGCTCTGGAAACACCATATATTTT
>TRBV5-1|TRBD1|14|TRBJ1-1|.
CASSLDAGGTEAFF
TGCGCCAGCAGCTTGGATGCAGGGGGGACTGAAGCTTTCTTT
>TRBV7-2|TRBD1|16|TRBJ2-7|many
CASSIDSGTGFYEQYF
TGTGCCAGCAGCATAGACTCCGGGACAGGGTTCTACGAGCAGTACTTC
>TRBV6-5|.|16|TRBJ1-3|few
CASSPRGRMSGNTIYF
TGTGCCAGCAGCCCCAGGGGTAGGATGTCTGGAAACACCATATATTTT
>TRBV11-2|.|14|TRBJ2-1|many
CASSLAGGLDEQFF
TGTGCCAGCAGCTTAGCGGGGGGCCTCGATGAGCAGTTCTTC
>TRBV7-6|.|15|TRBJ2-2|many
CASSLTDTNTGELFF
TGTGCCAGCAGCCTGACGGATACGAACACCGGGGAGCTGTTTTTT
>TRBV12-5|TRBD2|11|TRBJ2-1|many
CASGLGREKFF
TGTGCTAGTGGTCTGGGGCGGGAGAAGTTCTTC
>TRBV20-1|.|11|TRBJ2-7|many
CSARTGYEQYF
TGCAGTGCCCGAACGGGGTACGAGCAGTACTTC
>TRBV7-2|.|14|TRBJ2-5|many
CASSHGGARETQYF
TGTGCCAGCAGCCATGGGGGGGCCCGAGAGACCCAGTACTTC
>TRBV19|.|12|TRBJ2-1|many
CASSTQTSKRFF
TGTGCCAGTAGTACCCAGACGAGCAAGAGGTTCTTC
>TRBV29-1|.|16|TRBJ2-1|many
CSVEAPWDTRINEQFF
TGCAGCGTCGAAGCCCCTTGGGACACCCGGATCAATGAGCAGTTCTTC
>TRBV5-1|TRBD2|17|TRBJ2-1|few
CASSLESAGGPRNEQFF
TGCGCCAGCAGCTTGGAATCGGCGGGGGGGCCGAGGAATGAGCAGTTCTTC
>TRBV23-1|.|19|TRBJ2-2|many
CASSTEGGATGKNTGELFF
TGCGCCAGCTCGACGGAGGGGGGTGCGACAGGGAAGAACACCGGGGAGCTGTTTTTT
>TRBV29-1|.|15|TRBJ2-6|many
CSVHLAASGANVLTF
TGCAGCGTGCATTTGGCAGCCTCTGGGGCCAACGTCCTGACTTTC
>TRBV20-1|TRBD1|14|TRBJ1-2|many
CSVATGRDLGGYTF
TGCAGTGTCGCGACAGGGAGGGACCTTGGGGGCTACACCTTC
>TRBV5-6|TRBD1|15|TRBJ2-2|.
CASSGSGGNTGELFF
TGTGCCAGCAGCGGCTCAGGGGGGAACACCGGGGAGCTGTTTTTT
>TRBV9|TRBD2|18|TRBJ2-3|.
CASSFGLAGGMGTDTQYF
TGTGCCAGCAGCTTCGGACTAGCGGGGGGGATGGGCACAGATACGCAGTATTTT
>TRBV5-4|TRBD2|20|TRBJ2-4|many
CASSSRQGLALPLAKNIQYF
TGTGCCAGCAGCTCGCGCCAGGGACTAGCGTTGCCACTAGCCAAAAACATTCAGTACTTC
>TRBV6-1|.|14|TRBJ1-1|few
CASSEGQPNTEAFF
TGTGCCAGCAGTGAAGGACAGCCGAACACTGAAGCTTTCTTT
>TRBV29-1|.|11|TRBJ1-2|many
CSVSVTDGYTF
TGCAGCGTTTCCGTAACGGATGGCTACACCTTC
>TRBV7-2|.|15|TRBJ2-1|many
CASSFPRTAYNEQFF
TGTGCCAGCAGCTTCCCGCGGACAGCCTACAATGAGCAGTTCTTC
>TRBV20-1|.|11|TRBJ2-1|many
CSALGSLRQFF
TGCAGTGCACTGGGGAGTTTACGGCAGTTCTTC
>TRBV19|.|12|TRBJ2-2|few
CASSIDSGELFF
TGTGCCAGTAGTATTGATTCCGGGGAGCTGTTTTTT
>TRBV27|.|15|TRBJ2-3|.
CASSFPGTPPDTQYF
TGTGCCAGCAGTTTCCCCGGGACCCCGCCGGATACGCAGTATTTT
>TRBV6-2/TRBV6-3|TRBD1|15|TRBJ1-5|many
CASSLQGGSNQPQHF
TGTGCCAGCAGTTTACAGGGGGGCAGCAATCAGCCCCAGCATTTT
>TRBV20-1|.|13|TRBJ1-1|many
CSARDRVAREAFF
TGCAGTGCTAGAGATCGGGTTGCCAGGGAAGCTTTCTTT
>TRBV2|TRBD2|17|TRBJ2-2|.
CASKSRGGTSITGELFF
TGTGCCAGCAAATCCCGCGGGGGGACCTCAATCACCGGGGAGCTGTTTTTT
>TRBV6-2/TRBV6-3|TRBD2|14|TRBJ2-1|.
CASRSGVSYNEQFF
TGTGCCAGCAGGAGCGGGGTCTCCTACAATGAGCAGTTCTTC
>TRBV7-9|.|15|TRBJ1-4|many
CASSGKGITNEKLFF
TGTGCCAGCAGCGGAAAGGGGATTACTAATGAAAAACTGTTTTTT
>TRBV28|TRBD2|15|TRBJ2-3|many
CASSSTSGDTDTQYF
TGTGCCAGCAGTTCGACTAGCGGAGACACAGATACGCAGTATTTT